The clone carrying this T cell receptor (beta chain) was counted once. In the source study's methods: Cell counts per sample came from amplifying reference gene primers. Measured with immunoSEQ multiplex PCR; TCRdb has only the in-frame clones, and not every one. V, J and clone size are taken as reported in that table, and D and trimming were inferred from the DNA itself. The sample yields about 200,000 clones, under 90% seen once. These data come from a study of blood T cell repertoires in COVID-19. Study context: The origin of the acute and convalescent COVID-19 samples was the United States, Italy and Spain. PBMCs, B-cell-depleted T cells, or T cells provided the cDNA or gDNA that made up the material.

The sequencing sample was made of peripheral blood. This receptor was taken from a woman aged 40 to 55 with active or convalescent COVID-19.

CDR3 nucleotide sequence: TGCAGCGTTGAAGGATCGGTCATACTCTATGGCTACACCTTC. Protein: CSVEGSVILYGYTF. The gene calls are TRBV29-1 and TRBJ1-2, with no clear D. Germline assignment: CDR1 SQVTM and CDR2 ANQGSEA. The CDR3 length is 14 residues. Trimming took off 1 base at V and 4 bases at J, with 13 bases between the two ends.